In this sample, the clone carrying this T cell receptor (beta chain) turned up a few times. This record belongs to a study of blood T cells in healthy people across ages. Through a sample-barcoded 5' primer and a J-beta primer mix, a second PCR was run for about 6 to 11 cycles. TCRdb itself ran the 5' RACE reads through MiXCR, one entry per CDR3 protein. The sample lists about a million distinct CDR3 sequences, under 40% seen once, with around 14% in the top ten. The germline V gene has CDR1 LNHNV and CDR2 YYDKDF (reference sequence). CDR3 size: 15 residues. The V end was cut by 0 bases, the J end by 1 base, with 7 bases between.

Specimen: blood. The clonotype was recovered from a young man in good health. The chain uses TRBV15 and TRBJ1-5; D is unclear. The CDR3 loop is CATSRDWASNQPQHF. The CDR3 DNA reads TGTGCCACCAGCAGAGATTGGGCGAGCAATCAGCCCCAGCATTTT.